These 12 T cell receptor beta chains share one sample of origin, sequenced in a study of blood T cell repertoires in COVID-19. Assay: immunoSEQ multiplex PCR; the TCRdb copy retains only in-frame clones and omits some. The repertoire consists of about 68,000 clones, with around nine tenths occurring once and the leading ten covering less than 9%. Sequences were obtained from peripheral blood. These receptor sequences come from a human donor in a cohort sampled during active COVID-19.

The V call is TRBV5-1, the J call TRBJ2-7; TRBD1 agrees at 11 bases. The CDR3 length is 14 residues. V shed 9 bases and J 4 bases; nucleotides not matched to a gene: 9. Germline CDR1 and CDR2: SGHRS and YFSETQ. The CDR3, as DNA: TGCGCCACCGCTCCGGGGACAGGGGGGTACGAGCAGTACTTC. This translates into CATAPGTGGYEQYF.

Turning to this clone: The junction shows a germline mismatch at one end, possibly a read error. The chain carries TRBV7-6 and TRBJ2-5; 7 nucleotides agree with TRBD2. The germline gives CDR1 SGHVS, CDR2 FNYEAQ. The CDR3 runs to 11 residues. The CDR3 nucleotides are TGTGCCAGCAGCAACCGGGACTACCCGAACTTC. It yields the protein CASSNRDYPNF.

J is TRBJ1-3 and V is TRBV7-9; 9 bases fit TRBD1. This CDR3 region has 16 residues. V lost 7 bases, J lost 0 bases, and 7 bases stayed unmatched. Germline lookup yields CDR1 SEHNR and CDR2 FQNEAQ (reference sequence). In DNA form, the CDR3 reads TGTGCCAGCACAAGGACAGGGGCCTTCTCTGGAAACACCATATATTTT. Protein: CASTRTGAFSGNTIYF.

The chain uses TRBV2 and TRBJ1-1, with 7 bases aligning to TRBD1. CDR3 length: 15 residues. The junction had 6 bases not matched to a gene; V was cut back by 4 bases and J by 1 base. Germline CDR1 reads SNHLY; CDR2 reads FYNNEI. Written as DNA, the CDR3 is TGTGCCAGCAGTGGAGGGACAGTTACGAACACTGAAGCTTTCTTT. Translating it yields CASSGGTVTNTEAFF.

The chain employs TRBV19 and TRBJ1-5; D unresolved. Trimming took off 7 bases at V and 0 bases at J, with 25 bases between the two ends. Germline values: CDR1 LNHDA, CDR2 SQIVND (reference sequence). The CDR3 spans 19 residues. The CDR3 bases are TGTGCCAGTAATGGGGAGGGAGGCACGCCGGGGTATAGCAATCAGCCCCAGCATTTT. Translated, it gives CASNGEGGTPGYSNQPQHF.

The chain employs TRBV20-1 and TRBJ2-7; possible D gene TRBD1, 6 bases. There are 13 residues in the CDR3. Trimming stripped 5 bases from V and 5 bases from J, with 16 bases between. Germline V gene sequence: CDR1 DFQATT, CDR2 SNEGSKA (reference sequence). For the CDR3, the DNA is TGCAGTGCTCGTGACAGGATTATCAACGAGCAGTACTTC. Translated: CSARDRIINEQYF.

CDR3 loop: CASSLNSKNIQYF. CDR3 in DNA: TGTGCCAGCAGCTTAAACAGCAAAAACATTCAGTACTTC. This sequence joins TRBV11-3 and TRBJ2-4; D is unclear. The CDR3 is 13 residues long. The germline gives CDR1 SGHNT, CDR2 YENEEA. The ends were cut back, 2 bases at V and 3 bases at J, with 5 bases in the middle.

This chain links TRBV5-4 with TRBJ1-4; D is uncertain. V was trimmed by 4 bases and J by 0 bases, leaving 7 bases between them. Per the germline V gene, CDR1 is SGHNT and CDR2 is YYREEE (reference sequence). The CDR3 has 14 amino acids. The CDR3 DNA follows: TGTGCCAGCAGCCTCGAGCCAACTAATGAAAAACTGTTTTTT. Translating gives CASSLEPTNEKLFF.

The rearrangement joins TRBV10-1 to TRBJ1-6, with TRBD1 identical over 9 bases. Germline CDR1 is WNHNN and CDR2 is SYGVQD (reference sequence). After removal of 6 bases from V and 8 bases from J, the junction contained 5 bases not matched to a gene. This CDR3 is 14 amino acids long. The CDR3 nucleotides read TGCGCCAGCAGACAGGGGGCATCGGATTCACCCCTCCACTTT. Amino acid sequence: CASRQGASDSPLHF.

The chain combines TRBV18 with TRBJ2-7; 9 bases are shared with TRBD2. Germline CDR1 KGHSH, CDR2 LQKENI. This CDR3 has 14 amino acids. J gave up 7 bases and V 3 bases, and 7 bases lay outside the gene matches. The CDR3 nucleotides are TGTGCCAGCTCACCGAGTTCGAGCGGGGGGGAGCAGTACTTC. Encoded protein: CASSPSSSGGEQYF.

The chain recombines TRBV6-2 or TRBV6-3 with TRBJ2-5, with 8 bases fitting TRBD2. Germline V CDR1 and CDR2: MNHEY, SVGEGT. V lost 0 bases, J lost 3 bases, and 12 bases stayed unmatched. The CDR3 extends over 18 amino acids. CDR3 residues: CASSYSLRRGAEEETQYF. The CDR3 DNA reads TGTGCCAGCAGTTACTCGTTAAGGCGGGGGGCGGAGGAAGAGACCCAGTACTTC.

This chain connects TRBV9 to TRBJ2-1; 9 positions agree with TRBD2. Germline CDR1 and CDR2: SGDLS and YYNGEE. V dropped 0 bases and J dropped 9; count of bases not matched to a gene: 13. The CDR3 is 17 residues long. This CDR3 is CASSVAGLAGPPGEQFF. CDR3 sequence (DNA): TGTGCCAGCAGCGTAGCTGGGCTAGCGGGGCCCCCCGGTGAGCAGTTCTTC.